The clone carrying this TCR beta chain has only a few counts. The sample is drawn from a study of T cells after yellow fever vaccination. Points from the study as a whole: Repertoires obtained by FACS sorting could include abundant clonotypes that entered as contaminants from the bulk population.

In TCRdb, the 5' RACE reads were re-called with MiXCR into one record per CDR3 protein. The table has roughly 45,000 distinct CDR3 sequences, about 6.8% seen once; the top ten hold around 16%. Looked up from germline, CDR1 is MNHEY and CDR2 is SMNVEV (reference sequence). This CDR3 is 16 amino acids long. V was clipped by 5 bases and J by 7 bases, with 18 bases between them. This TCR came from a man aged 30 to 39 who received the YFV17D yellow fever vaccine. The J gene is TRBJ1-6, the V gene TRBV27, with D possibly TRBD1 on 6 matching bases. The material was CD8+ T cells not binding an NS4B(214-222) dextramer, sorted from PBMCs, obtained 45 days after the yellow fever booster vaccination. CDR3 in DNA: TGTGCCAGCAGTCCGAGCCCACAGGGTCTGAATTCACCCCTCCACTTT. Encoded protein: CASSPSPQGLNSPLHF.